Detailed here is one TCR beta chain. Its target is unknown. The sample is drawn from a study of cytomegalovirus exposure and HLA in healthy donors. Whole-study findings and limits: Subsequent analysis showed first-cohort TCR clusters tending to co-occur in approximately 120 validation repertoires. High specificity and sensitivity for cytomegalovirus status were reported for the classifier. TCR beta chains numbering some 160 were designated cytomegalovirus-associated.

After removal of 2 bases from V and 4 bases from J, the junction contained 4 bases not matched to a gene. Germline V gene data show CDR1 as SGHVS and CDR2 as FNYEAQ. The CDR3 extends over 14 amino acids. The approximately 120-subject validation cohort, separate from the approximately 670-subject first cohort, included the donors. Assay used: immunoSEQ multiplex PCR; TCRdb lists only in-frame clones, some missing. The table has some 240,000 clones, around 88% seen once. J is TRBJ1-1 and V is TRBV7-6; TRBD1 aligns across 7 bases. This sequence was found in a woman aged 25 to 45 in good health and CMV-seropositive. Source material: PBMCs. CDR3 sequence: CASSLQGGGTEAFF. The CDR3 coding sequence is TGTGCCAGCAGCTTACAGGGGGGTGGCACTGAAGCTTTCTTT.